The source of this TCR beta chain is a study of human T cells and chemical hapten exposure. Study results and caveats: TCRs at a frequency above 1 in 1000 stayed unchanged with DPC sensitization.

In TCRdb, the RACE reads were re-called with MiXCR into one record per CDR3 protein. The table has around 300,000 distinct CDR3 sequences, over 5% seen once. Time point specified: pre-sensitization, week 0. The treatment is: therapeutic diphenylcyclopropenone sensitization with weekly scalp DPC. In this sample, this clonotype turned up many times. Its antigen is undetermined. This sequence was found in a young woman with alopecia areata. Some clones in this sample may be carry-over from other donors' samples. The specimen comprised whole blood, sampled in connection with sensitization to the hapten diphenylcyclopropenone (DPC).

CDR3 sequence: CASRTGVLPNQPQHF. The DNA for the CDR3 is TGTGCCAGCAGGACAGGTGTACTCCCCAATCAGCCCCAGCATTTT. This chain links TRBV12-3 or TRBV12-4 with TRBJ1-5; D perhaps matches TRBD1 (6 bases). V was cut by 6 bases and J by 3 bases, with 15 bases left in between. This CDR3 has 15 residues.